The TCR beta chain under discussion was sequenced for a study of blood T cell repertoires in COVID-19. At the level of the study: The study drew acute and convalescent COVID-19 samples from the United States, Italy and Spain. The cDNA or gDNA used as material had been derived from T cells, B-cell-depleted T cells, or PBMCs.

As processed by the authors: Reference gene primers were amplified, and this amplification served to estimate nucleated cell counts. The table came from immunoSEQ multiplex PCR; TCRdb's copy has only in-frame clones and leaves some out. V and J calls and clone size are given by that table; D and trimming were obtained from the DNA. The sample consists of 97,000 or so clones, less than 85% of them appearing once. From germline, CDR1 is LGHNA and CDR2 YNFKEQ. With 1 base removed from V and 2 bases from J, the gap between germline ends came to 16 bases. This CDR3 is 17 amino acids long. V gene TRBV4-2 combines with J gene TRBJ2-3; D is undetermined. Sequencing was performed on peripheral blood. The receptor was isolated from a woman at least 80 years old with active or convalescent COVID-19. This CDR3 reads CASSQVMRQTYTDTQYF. CDR3 coding DNA: TGTGCCAGCAGCCAAGTTATGAGGCAAACCTACACAGATACGCAGTATTTT.